The clone carrying this TCR beta chain was seen a handful of times. Its antigen is undetermined. This entry comes from a study of CD8 T cells in ankylosing spondylitis. This CDR3 has 11 residues. Trimming shortened V by 8 bases and J by 1 base, and 8 bases separated the two germline ends. Germline loops: CDR1 SQVTM, CDR2 ANQGSEA. Generation of TCR beta libraries employed quantitative 5'-RACE incorporating molecular barcodes. Via MiXCR, TCRdb re-called the 5' RACE reads, giving one row per CDR3 protein. The sample lists 400,000 or so distinct CDR3 sequences, roughly a quarter occurring once. General study results and limits: Characteristic of ankylosing spondylitis blood, it appeared, was a TCR beta motif comprising about 8 highly homologous variants. Matched synovial fluid from ankylosing spondylitis patients was reported to be enriched for disease-linked clones.

The chain couples TRBV29-1 to TRBJ1-1; D remains ambiguous. The source is a male donor with ankylosing spondylitis. The sample was blood, either unsorted or a sorted T cell fraction (not recorded which). In nucleotides, the CDR3 is TGCAGCTTCGAACCGAACACTGAAGCTTTCTTT. Its protein product is CSFEPNTEAFF. The variable domain in full, completed from reference TRBV29-1 and TRBJ1-1, reads SAVISQKPSRDICQRGTSLTIQCQVDSQVTMMFWYRQQPGQSLTLIATANQGSEATYESGFVIDKFPISRPNLTFSTLTVSNMSPEDSSIYLCSFEPNTEAFFGQGTRLTVV.